This entry lists 3 T cell receptor beta chains sequenced from one sample in a study of blood T cell repertoires in COVID-19. The protocol was immunoSEQ multiplex PCR, while the TCRdb copy is restricted to in-frame clones and leaves out a portion. The table has about 300,000 clones, about 85% seen once. The sequenced sample consisted of peripheral blood. Receptors were obtained from a human donor in a cohort sampled during active COVID-19.

The genes are TRBV6-2 or TRBV6-3 and TRBJ1-2; 7 nucleotides line up with TRBD1. The germline V gene has CDR1 MNHEY and CDR2 SVGEGT. V shed 4 bases and J 0 bases; nucleotides not matched to a gene: 8. CDR3 length: 16 residues. CDR3 sequence: CASSSRGATANYGYTF. In DNA form, the CDR3 reads TGTGCCAGCAGTTCCAGGGGGGCAACAGCTAACTATGGCTACACCTTC.

Comment on this clone: This CDR3 is also generated by other DNA sequences in the sample. The chain uses TRBV19 and TRBJ2-5; 8 bases are a match to TRBD2. The germline gives CDR1 LNHDA, CDR2 SQIVND (reference sequence). This CDR3 contains 13 residues. The V and J ends lost 6 bases and 5 bases, in that order; junction bases with no gene match: 5. The CDR3 loop reads CASSKTSAETQYF. DNA for the CDR3: TGTGCCAGTAGCAAGACTAGCGCCGAGACCCAGTACTTC.

The V call is TRBV19, the J call TRBJ2-2; 13 nucleotides line up with TRBD2. From germline, CDR1 is LNHDA and CDR2 SQIVND (reference sequence). The length of the CDR3 is 15 residues. Trimming cost V 7 bases and J 3 bases; bases outside gene matches: 2. The CDR3 sequence is CASIGLAGDTGELFF. Written as DNA, the CDR3 is TGTGCCAGTATTGGACTAGCGGGGGACACCGGGGAGCTGTTTTTT. Combining the CDR3 with reference TRBV19 and TRBJ2-2 gives the whole variable domain DGGITQSPKYLFRKEGQNVTLSCEQNLNHDAMYWYRQDPGQGLRLIYYSQIVNDFQKGDIAEGYSVSREKKESFPLTVTSAQKNPTAFYLCASIGLAGDTGELFFGEGSRLTVL.